This passage covers 6 T cell receptor beta chains from one sample sequenced in a study of T cells in localized non-small cell lung cancer. Generated by immunoSEQ multiplex PCR, the TCRdb table keeps only in-frame clones and is missing some. This table holds more than 15,000 clones, 85% found once. The sequences come from peripheral blood, collected before any cancer treatment. The receptors were sampled from a male donor aged 60 or over with stage I lung adenocarcinoma.

This clone has a single count. The rearrangement links TRBV4-1 to TRBJ2-7, with 8 bases aligning to TRBD2. CDR1 and CDR2 from the germline V gene are MGHRA and YSYEKL. V lost 1 base and J lost 7; bases outside the gene matches: 15. This CDR3 is 17 amino acids long. CDR3: CASSQGDSLAGVGEQYF. CDR3 sequence (DNA): TGCGCCAGCAGCCAAGGAGACTCGCTAGCGGGTGTAGGGGAGCAGTACTTC.

The rearrangement joins TRBV5-1 to TRBJ2-4; D gene uncertain. The CDR3 spans 13 residues. CDR1 SGHRS and CDR2 YFSETQ come from the germline V gene. V dropped 0 bases and J dropped 9 bases, with 10 bases sitting between them. The chain's CDR3 is CASSLDQVGIQYF. In DNA, the CDR3 is TGCGCCAGCAGCTTGGATCAGGTTGGCATTCAGTACTTC.

The chain links TRBV7-9 to TRBJ2-1; the D is unclear. V lost 4 bases and J 5 bases, leaving 12 bases between the germline ends. The CDR3 sequence is 14 residues long. CDR1 is SEHNR, CDR2 FQNEAQ, per germline (reference sequence). The CDR3 reads CASSSRPLHNEQFF. The CDR3 DNA follows: TGTGCCAGCAGCTCCCGCCCTTTACACAATGAGCAGTTCTTC.

This chain joins TRBV28 and TRBJ2-1; D is possibly TRBD2 (6 bases). Germline CDR1 is MDHEN and CDR2 is SYDVKM. Trimming took off 2 bases at V and 0 bases at J, with 8 bases between the two ends. The CDR3 runs 15 residues. Here the CDR3 reads CASSLPGASYNEQFF. CDR3 bases: TGTGCCAGCAGTTTACCGGGAGCCTCCTACAATGAGCAGTTCTTC. Complete variable domain (other parts from reference TRBV28 and TRBJ2-1): DVKVTQSSRYLVKRTGEKVFLECVQDMDHENMFWYRQDPGLGLRLIYFSYDVKMKEKGDIPEGYSVSREKKERFSLILESASTNQTSMYLCASSLPGASYNEQFFGPGTRLTVL.

CDR3 protein: CSVGRGSGANVLTF. For the CDR3, the DNA is TGCAGCGTTGGAAGGGGCTCTGGGGCCAACGTCCTGACTTTC. The chain uses TRBV29-1 and TRBJ2-6, with D possibly matching TRBD1 (5 bases). Germline assignment: CDR1 SQVTM and CDR2 ANQGSEA. The CDR3 loop spans 14 amino acids. Trimming stripped 4 bases from V and 0 bases from J, with 7 bases between.

The J gene is TRBJ1-1, the V gene TRBV6-1; D ambiguous. V lost 1 base, J lost 8 bases, and 11 bases lay in between. The CDR3 consists of 13 residues. In germline, CDR1 is MNHNS, CDR2 SASEGT. The CDR3 bases are TGTGCCAGCAGTGAAGTTCGGCCAGCCGAAGCTTTCTTT. Translating gives CASSEVRPAEAFF.